Shown below are 4 T cell receptor beta chains from a single sample sequenced in a study of blood T cells in healthy people across ages. A second PCR of about 6 to 11 cycles used a sample-barcoded 5' primer and a J-beta primer mix. TCRdb analysed the 5' RACE reads with MiXCR anew, one entry per CDR3 protein. The data contain roughly 1 million distinct CDR3 sequences, approximately 25% of them seen just once; the ten biggest clones take up about 0.69%. A further study also used this sample, focusing on T cells of mothers and their children.

Input material: blood. These TCRs come from a girl aged 2-10 years in good health.

This clonotype appeared a few times. CDR3 sequence: CASSLLTGTLSTEAFF. The DNA of the CDR3 is TGTGCCAGCAGCTTACTAACGGGGACTCTGAGCACTGAAGCTTTCTTT. This rearrangement joins TRBV7-6 to TRBJ1-1, with D tentatively TRBD1 (5 bases). From germline, CDR1 is SGHVS and CDR2 FNYEAQ. With 2 bases removed from V and 4 bases from J, the gap between germline ends came to 17 bases. The CDR3 sequence is 16 residues long.

In its sample, this clonotype was seen a few times. The chain uses TRBV7-9 and TRBJ2-5; the D gene is possibly TRBD1 (5 bases). The better agreement between TRBJ2-1 and the DNA end casts doubt on the J call. CDR1 SEHNR and CDR2 FQNEAQ come from the germline V gene (reference sequence). The CDR3 totals 13 residues. CDR3 sequence reads: CASTTGPTNEQFF. In DNA form, the CDR3 reads TGTGCCAGCACCACAGGCCCGACCAATGAGCAGTTCTTC.

The chain uses TRBV28 and TRBJ2-5; TRBD2 might be the D (6 bases). Trimming left V 3 bases short and J 4 bases short, with 21 bases between. The CDR3 runs to 17 residues. CDR1 is MDHEN and CDR2 is SYDVKM in the germline V gene. The chain's CDR3 is CASSLVPIPGVGETQYF. The CDR3 DNA reads TGTGCCAGCAGTTTGGTCCCTATCCCGGGAGTAGGAGAGACCCAGTACTTC.

This clonotype has ten or more counts. This chain joins TRBV7-9 and TRBJ2-5, with TRBD1 identical over 10 bases. The CDR3 totals 14 residues. V was clipped by 5 bases and J by 4 bases; unmatched bases: 4. Germline-derived CDR1 and CDR2 are SEHNR and FQNEAQ (reference sequence). CDR3 sequence: CASSPWTGGETQYF. The CDR3 nucleotides are TGTGCCAGCAGCCCCTGGACAGGGGGAGAGACCCAGTACTTC.